This is a list of T cell receptor beta chains from one sample in a study of metastatic and nonmetastatic thyroid tumors. TCRdb re-called clones via MiXCR from the PCR reads. Here the sample spans more than 35,000 clones, approximately 13% being singletons. The sequencing sample was made of blood. These TCRs come from a female donor with papillary thyroid cancer or a benign thyroid nodule (not recorded which). Some clones in this sample may be carry-over from other donors' samples. Both conserved end residues are part of each CDR3. The D gene is left open where the match is weak. Only some rows state a clone size, as once, few, many or a class for expanded clones.

clone_size: many; j_call: TRBJ1-6; d_call: TRBD1; v_call: TRBV7-9; cdr3_aa: CASTGRGDLNNSPLHF; cdr3_nt: TGTGCCAGCACCGGCAGGGGGGATCTCAATAATTCACCCCTCCACTTT
clone_size: many; j_call: TRBJ2-1; d_call: NA; v_call: TRBV5-1; cdr3_aa: CASRSLFDNEQFF; cdr3_nt: TGCGCCAGCAGGAGTCTTTTCGACAATGAGCAGTTCTTC
clone_size: many; j_call: TRBJ2-3; d_call: NA; v_call: TRBV9; cdr3_aa: CASSVLPGSTDTQYF; cdr3_nt: TGTGCCAGCAGCGTCCTGCCGGGGAGCACAGATACGCAGTATTTT
clone_size: many; j_call: TRBJ2-6; d_call: NA; v_call: TRBV27; cdr3_aa: CASGAGANVLTF; cdr3_nt: TGTGCCAGCGGGGCGGGGGCCAACGTCCTGACTTTC
clone_size: many; j_call: TRBJ2-7; d_call: NA; v_call: TRBV11-3; cdr3_aa: CASSPPGRSYEQYF; cdr3_nt: TGTGCCAGCAGCCCTCCGGGAAGATCCTACGAGCAGTACTTC
clone_size: NA; j_call: TRBJ2-1; d_call: NA; v_call: TRBV6-2/TRBV6-3; cdr3_aa: CASSYKGREYEQFF; cdr3_nt: TGTGCCAGCAGTTACAAGGGGAGAGAGTATGAGCAGTTCTTC
clone_size: many; j_call: TRBJ2-7; d_call: TRBD2; v_call: TRBV6-5; cdr3_aa: CASSYSGGREQYF; cdr3_nt: TGTGCCAGCAGTTACTCCGGGGGGAGGGAGCAGTACTTC
clone_size: many; j_call: TRBJ2-3; d_call: TRBD1; v_call: TRBV5-6; cdr3_aa: CASSLGQGFTDTQYF; cdr3_nt: TGTGCCAGCAGCCTAGGACAGGGATTCACAGATACGCAGTATTTT
clone_size: many; j_call: TRBJ2-7; d_call: NA; v_call: TRBV4-2; cdr3_aa: CASSPVGGPSGSSYEQYF; cdr3_nt: TGTGCCAGCAGCCCCGTCGGCGGGCCAAGCGGTAGCTCCTACGAGCAGTACTTC
clone_size: many; j_call: TRBJ1-1; d_call: NA; v_call: TRBV19; cdr3_aa: CASSMSVSTEAFF; cdr3_nt: TGTGCCAGTAGTATGTCCGTGAGCACTGAAGCTTTCTTT
clone_size: many; j_call: TRBJ2-1; d_call: TRBD1; v_call: TRBV20-1; cdr3_aa: CSARDPGTGIGNEQFF; cdr3_nt: TGCAGTGCTAGAGATCCCGGGACAGGCATCGGGAATGAGCAGTTCTTC
clone_size: many; j_call: TRBJ1-4; d_call: TRBD1; v_call: TRBV28; cdr3_aa: CASTSLRQGKKLFF; cdr3_nt: TGTGCCAGCACTTCTCTCAGACAGGGTAAAAAACTGTTTTTT
clone_size: medium-sized; j_call: TRBJ2-7; d_call: TRBD2; v_call: TRBV6-1; cdr3_aa: CASSPLAGEGYEQYF; cdr3_nt: TGTGCCAGCAGTCCTCTAGCGGGAGAGGGCTACGAGCAGTACTTC
clone_size: NA; j_call: TRBJ2-1; d_call: NA; v_call: TRBV9; cdr3_aa: CASSVASSYNEQLF; cdr3_nt: TGTGCCAGCAGCGTAGCAAGCTCCTACAATGAGCAGTTATTC
clone_size: many; j_call: TRBJ2-1; d_call: TRBD2; v_call: TRBV6-1; cdr3_aa: CASTYTSGGHNEQFF; cdr3_nt: TGTGCCAGCACATATACTAGCGGAGGCCACAATGAGCAGTTCTTC
clone_size: many; j_call: TRBJ1-1; d_call: TRBD1; v_call: TRBV28; cdr3_aa: CASPPRQGVNTEAFF; cdr3_nt: TGTGCCAGCCCTCCCCGGCAGGGGGTTAACACTGAAGCTTTCTTT
clone_size: many; j_call: TRBJ1-5; d_call: TRBD1; v_call: TRBV19; cdr3_aa: CASSDQGARGQPQHF; cdr3_nt: TGTGCCAGTAGTGATCAGGGGGCGCGGGGACAGCCCCAGCATTTT
clone_size: many; j_call: TRBJ2-7; d_call: NA; v_call: TRBV11-2; cdr3_aa: CASSLGPLSYEQYF; cdr3_nt: TGTGCCAGCAGCTTAGGTCCCCTCTCCTACGAGCAGTACTTC
clone_size: many; j_call: TRBJ2-7; d_call: NA; v_call: TRBV3-1; cdr3_aa: CASSLPGEQYF; cdr3_nt: TGTGCCAGCAGCCTTCCCGGGGAGCAGTACTTC
clone_size: few; j_call: TRBJ2-2; d_call: NA; v_call: TRBV6-2/TRBV6-3; cdr3_aa: CASSPNINTGELFF; cdr3_nt: TGTGCCAGCAGCCCTAATATAAACACCGGGGAGCTGTTTTTT
clone_size: NA; j_call: TRBJ1-2; d_call: NA; v_call: TRBV19; cdr3_aa: CASSLQVSNGYTF; cdr3_nt: TGTGCCAGTAGTTTACAGGTGTCGAATGGCTACACCTTC
clone_size: NA; j_call: TRBJ2-7; d_call: TRBD1; v_call: TRBV6-2/TRBV6-3; cdr3_aa: CASSRGDRTYEQYF; cdr3_nt: TGTGCCAGCAGCAGGGGGGACAGGACCTACGAGCAGTACTTC
clone_size: many; j_call: TRBJ1-1; d_call: TRBD1; v_call: TRBV28; cdr3_aa: CASRSQGATEAFF; cdr3_nt: TGTGCCAGCAGGTCACAGGGGGCCACTGAAGCTTTCTTT
clone_size: medium-sized; j_call: TRBJ2-7; d_call: NA; v_call: TRBV28; cdr3_aa: CASSSPGSGSYEQYF; cdr3_nt: TGTGCCAGCAGTTCCCCCGGGAGCGGCTCCTACGAGCAGTACTTC
clone_size: many; j_call: TRBJ2-5; d_call: TRBD1; v_call: TRBV20-1; cdr3_aa: CSAGTGEETQYF; cdr3_nt: TGCAGTGCCGGGACAGGGGAAGAGACCCAGTACTTC
clone_size: medium-sized; j_call: TRBJ2-1; d_call: NA; v_call: TRBV6-1; cdr3_aa: CASSESSGPGGEQFF; cdr3_nt: TGTGCCAGCAGTGAATCGAGCGGCCCAGGCGGTGAGCAGTTCTTC